The rows below give T cell receptor beta chains drawn from one sample of a study of CD8 T cells in ankylosing spondylitis. TCRdb called the 5' RACE reads again in MiXCR, with one record for every CDR3 protein. Seen here are approximately 250,000 distinct CDR3 sequences, roughly 32% observed once, and the top ten hold 4% to 5.5%. Sequencing was carried out using blood, either unsorted or a sorted T cell fraction (not recorded which). Receptors originate from a male donor with ankylosing spondylitis or in good health (not recorded which). The CDR3 runs from the conserved cysteine through the conserved F or W.

V gene: TRBV27
J gene: TRBJ1-1
CDR3 protein: CASSPGQGRVTEAFF

V gene: TRBV12-3/TRBV12-4
J gene: TRBJ2-6
CDR3 protein: CASNNPGTPGANVLTF

V gene: TRBV10-3
J gene: TRBJ2-7
CDR3 protein: CAISLTSVTYEQYF

V gene: TRBV28
J gene: TRBJ2-1
CDR3 protein: CASSSPLAGGQGDEQFF

V gene: TRBV7-2
J gene: TRBJ2-7
CDR3 protein: CASSPNRNEQYF

V gene: TRBV4-1
J gene: TRBJ1-1
CDR3 protein: CASSPQNKILRVEAFF

V gene: TRBV20-1
J gene: TRBJ1-6
CDR3 protein: CSAGTGSTLHF

V gene: TRBV20-1
J gene: TRBJ1-2
CDR3 protein: CSAPGQYYGYTF

V gene: TRBV20-1
J gene: TRBJ2-3
CDR3 protein: CSAREWGVGDTQYF

V gene: TRBV29-1
J gene: TRBJ1-2
CDR3 protein: CSVEGFNGYTF

V gene: TRBV18
J gene: TRBJ2-3
CDR3 protein: CASSSLGTDTQYF